These 13 T cell receptor beta chains originate from one sample sequenced in a study of blood T cell repertoires in COVID-19. The assay was immunoSEQ multiplex PCR, and TCRdb's table has in-frame clones only and misses some. This repertoire shows some 74,000 clones, over 70% found once; its top ten account for around 12%. The material sequenced was peripheral blood. The receptors shown here come from a human donor in a cohort sampled during active COVID-19.

The chain joins TRBV6-5 to TRBJ1-1, with 9 bases lining up with TRBD1. CDR3 size: 15 residues. J gave up 0 bases and V 6 bases, and 5 bases lay outside the gene matches. CDR1 and CDR2 (germline): MNHEY, SVGAGI. In DNA form, the CDR3 reads TGTGCCAGCAGAGTACAGGGGGCGGTGAACACTGAAGCTTTCTTT. This codes for CASRVQGAVNTEAFF.

The chain has TRBV6-2 or TRBV6-3 and TRBJ2-2, with TRBD2 identical over 10 bases. After removal of 0 bases from V and 5 bases from J, the junction contained 12 bases not matched to a gene. The CDR3 sequence is 19 residues long. CDR1 and CDR2 (germline): MNHEY, SVGEGT. DNA of the CDR3: TGTGCCAGCAGTTACTCGACGCCTAGCGGGGGTCGGAAAACCGGGGAGCTGTTTTTT. Its translation: CASSYSTPSGGRKTGELFF.

The rearrangement links TRBV7-9 to TRBJ1-1; perhaps TRBD1 as D (5 bases). V was trimmed by 11 bases and J by 6 bases, leaving 16 bases between them. The CDR3 contains 12 residues. The germline gives CDR1 SEHNR, CDR2 FQNEAQ (reference sequence). CDR3 sequence reads: CAVEGRVAEAFF. The CDR3 DNA reads as TGTGCCGTCGAGGGGAGGGTCGCTGAAGCTTTCTTT.

The chain carries TRBV29-1 and TRBJ2-7; D gene ambiguous. V shed 2 bases and J shed 6 bases, with 14 bases lying between them. The length of the CDR3 is 13 residues. CDR1 and CDR2 from the germline V gene are SQVTM and ANQGSEA. The CDR3 DNA reads TGCAGCGTTGAAACCGACTTAACCCCCGAGCAGTACTTC. Translated, it gives CSVETDLTPEQYF.

The chain links TRBV3-1 (or the pseudogene TRBV3-2) to TRBJ2-2; TRBD1 matches at 10 bases. The CDR3 runs to 17 residues. Trimming removed 0 bases from V and 2 bases from J; junction bases left unmatched: 3. The germline CDR1 and CDR2 sequences are LGHDT and YNNKEL (reference sequence). DNA of the CDR3: TGTGCCAGCAGCCAAGAGGGGACAGGGGACAACACCGGGGAGCTGTTTTTT. Translation gives CASSQEGTGDNTGELFF.

The chain carries TRBV4-1 and TRBJ1-5, with 10 bases aligning to TRBD1. The CDR3 has 18 amino acids. The trim removed 0 bases at V and 1 base at J, leaving 6 bases unmatched. Germline assignment: CDR1 MGHRA and CDR2 YSYEKL. CDR3: CASSQEPWDRGSNQPQHF. The CDR3 DNA reads TGCGCCAGCAGCCAAGAGCCTTGGGACAGGGGCAGCAATCAGCCCCAGCATTTT.

The V call is TRBV29-1, the J call TRBJ1-1, with TRBD1 matching over 7 bases. This CDR3 region has 10 residues. After removal of 7 bases from V and 7 bases from J, the junction contained 3 bases not matched to a gene. Looked up from germline, CDR1 is SQVTM and CDR2 is ANQGSEA. As DNA, the CDR3 is TGCAGCGCCCGGGACAGTGAAGCTTTCTTT. It translates to CSARDSEAFF.

J is TRBJ1-6 and V is TRBV6-6; D is unclear. The CDR3 length is 14 residues. Germline lookup yields CDR1 MNHNY and CDR2 SVGAGI (reference sequence). V was shortened by 6 bases and J by 1 base, with 7 bases between the two germline ends. The CDR3 coding sequence is TGTGCCAGCAGCCTCAGATCCTATAATTCACCCCTCCACTTT. The encoded protein is CASSLRSYNSPLHF.

The chain uses TRBV19 and TRBJ2-1, with 12 positions matching TRBD2. The CDR3 totals 15 residues. The V segment lost 3 bases and the J segment 9 bases; nucleotides outside the gene matches: 6. The germline gives CDR1 LNHDA, CDR2 SQIVND (reference sequence). The CDR3 loop reads CASSIAASGRVEQFF. In nucleotides, the CDR3 is TGTGCCAGTAGTATTGCGGCTAGCGGGAGGGTTGAGCAGTTCTTC.

This rearrangement joins TRBV18 to TRBJ1-3; possible D gene TRBD1, 5 bases. The CDR3 totals 14 residues. Looked up from germline, CDR1 is KGHSH and CDR2 is LQKENI. V gave up 0 bases and J gave up 5 bases, with 8 bases separating them. The CDR3 region has the DNA TGTGCCAGCTCACCACCCGCAGGGAGAAACACCATATATTTT. The encoded protein is CASSPPAGRNTIYF.

This sequence joins TRBV18 and TRBJ1-2; TRBD1 matches at 10 bases. Germline CDR1 KGHSH, CDR2 LQKENI. The CDR3 is 19 residues long. Trimming at V came to 1 base and at J to 2 bases, leaving 13 bases not matched to a gene. The CDR3 protein is CASSPQGDRGSPKNYGYTF. CDR3 bases: TGTGCCAGCTCACCACAAGGGGACAGGGGCTCGCCTAAAAACTATGGCTACACCTTC.

The CDR3 sequence is CASSSRQGANEKLFF. CDR3 nucleotide sequence: TGTGCCAGCAGTTCCCGCCAGGGGGCTAATGAAAAACTGTTTTTT. The genes are TRBV28 and TRBJ1-4; TRBD1 matches 7 bases. Trimming cost V 4 bases and J 3 bases; bases outside gene matches: 5. The CDR3 covers 15 residues. CDR1 is MDHEN and CDR2 is SYDVKM in the germline V gene.

This chain links TRBV24-1 with TRBJ2-3; 9 bases match TRBD2. The CDR3 runs to 17 residues. The germline V gene has CDR1 KGHDR and CDR2 SFDVKD. Trimming took 7 bases from V and 1 from J; bases not matched to a gene: 11. The CDR3, as DNA: TGTGCCACCAGCCTAGCGGGATCGGGGTCTGGCACAGATACGCAGTATTTT. Translated, it gives CATSLAGSGSGTDTQYF.